Below, one T cell receptor (beta chain) is given with its context. This sample is drawn from a study of T cell repertoires in cytomegalovirus infection. Study-wide background: It was the public TCR beta signatures that indicated both CMV infection and matching HLA type.

Germline-derived CDR1 and CDR2 are SNHLY and FYNNEI. Trimming pared 4 bases from V and 1 base from J, leaving 7 bases between. The length of the CDR3 is 13 residues. TCRdb re-called the reads with MiXCR, one entry per CDR3 protein. In the table there are just under 550,000 distinct CDR3 sequences, more than 20% of which are singletons. The chain carries TRBV2 and TRBJ1-1; D is uncertain. This receptor was taken from a human donor in good health (CMV status not recorded). Some clones in this sample may be carry-over from other donors' samples. Sequencing was done on a sample of PBMCs. CDR3 sequence: CASSVNPNTEAFF. The CDR3 DNA follows: TGTGCCAGCAGTGTTAACCCGAACACTGAAGCTTTCTTT.